What follows describes a single T cell receptor beta chain. Here immunoSEQ multiplex PCR was the method, and the copy in TCRdb shows in-frame clones only, minus some. In the table there are tens of thousands of clones, around three quarters of which are singletons. The data stem from a study of OX40 agonist ivuxolimab in advanced cancers. This CDR3 is built from 15 residues. Trimming took off 4 bases at V and 8 bases at J, with 21 bases between the two ends. Germline CDR1 reads SGHNT; CDR2 reads YYREEE (reference sequence). This receptor was obtained from an adult with an advanced solid tumor such as melanoma, head and neck, liver or kidney cancer. The rearrangement links TRBV5-4 to TRBJ1-2; D is possibly TRBD1 (5 bases). This sample comprised CD4+ or CD8+ T cells sorted from blood, obtained in a trial of the OX40 agonist ivuxolimab. CDR3 region: CASSPGPGTVSGYTF. DNA of the CDR3: TGTGCCAGCAGCCCAGGGCCCGGGACGGTCTCGGGCTACACCTTC.